The sequence of this T cell receptor beta chain was determined in a study of cytomegalovirus exposure and HLA in healthy donors. This CDR3 is built from 15 residues. CDR1 KGHSH and CDR2 LQKENI come from the germline V gene. V was pared by 5 bases and J by 3 bases, with 6 bases of the junction left unmatched. Study results and caveats: Likely technical artifact: a cluster of highly shared sequence variants. Rates of TCR association differed by HLA locus in a later analysis, with DRB1 highest and HLA-C lowest. Cytomegalovirus association was assigned to approximately 160 TCR beta chains.

Both 60 Vbeta primers and 13 Jbeta primers went into the PCR. Assay used: immunoSEQ multiplex PCR; TCRdb lists only in-frame clones, some missing. The sample data list under 130,000 clones. In regard to this clone: Its matching antigen is unknown.

Sequenced sample: PBMCs. V usage is TRBV18 and J usage is TRBJ2-7; 11 bases map to TRBD1. The clonotype was recovered from a man over 45 in good health and CMV-seronegative. The CDR3 DNA is TGTGCCAGCTCAAGCGGGACAGGGGGTTTCTACGAGCAGTACTTC. It yields the protein CASSSGTGGFYEQYF. The complete variable domain, with remaining parts taken from reference TRBV18 and TRBJ2-7, reads NAGVMQNPRHLVRRRGQEARLRCSPMKGHSHVYWYRQLPEEGLKFMVYLQKENIIDESGMPKERFSAEFPKEGPSILRIQQVVRGDSAAYFCASSSGTGGFYEQYFGPGTRLTVT.